This paragraph covers one TCR beta chain sequence. The data were obtained in a study of blood T cell repertoires in COVID-19. Turning to the study itself: Sites in the United States, Italy and Spain provided acute and convalescent COVID-19 samples. Sources were T cells, B-cell-depleted T cells, or PBMCs; the material itself was cDNA or gDNA.

The J segment lost 2 bases and the V segment lost 6 bases, leaving 4 bases of the junction unmatched. The length of the CDR3 is 14 residues. The germline V gene encodes CDR1 KGHSH and CDR2 LQKENI. In the source study's methods: Amplification of reference gene primers was used by the study to estimate nucleated cell counts. Sequenced by immunoSEQ multiplex PCR; TCRdb stores in-frame clones only, minus some. V, J and clone size were drawn from that table, and D and trimming were deduced from the DNA. Of around 57,000 clones detected, roughly 84% appear once; the ten largest clones hold around 6%. The chain recombines TRBV18 with TRBJ1-2; 9 bases fit TRBD1. The sequence derives from a woman aged 65 to 85 with acute or convalescent COVID-19. The sequenced sample was peripheral blood. CDR3 residues: CASSSGQGNYGYTF. The CDR3 DNA reads TGTGCCAGCTCCTCGGGACAGGGAAACTATGGCTACACCTTC.